The 14 T cell receptor beta chains given below trace back to one sample, sequenced in a study of T cell responses to AZD1222 COVID-19 vaccine. TCRdb keeps only in-frame clones here, not all; method: immunoSEQ multiplex PCR. The table records about 99,000 clones, approximately 90% of them present only once. The starting material was peripheral blood, obtained on day 0 of AZD1222 vaccination. These receptor sequences come from an adult in good health.

The gene calls are TRBV5-3 and TRBJ1-3; D unresolved. TRBV5-3 qualifies as an ORF whose function is uncertain. The CDR3 consists of 19 residues. V was clipped by 0 bases and J by 0 bases, with 19 bases between them. Here the CDR3 DNA reads TGTGCCAGAAGCTTGGCTACTAGCCCCCGTCGCCTCTCTGGAAACACCATATATTTT. It yields the protein CARSLATSPRRLSGNTIYF.

This rearrangement joins TRBV12-3 or TRBV12-4 to TRBJ1-2; 7 bases align to TRBD1. This CDR3 region has 13 residues. Germline trimming cut 6 bases from V and 2 bases from J; bases unmatched to any gene: 3. The DNA of the CDR3 is TGTGCCAGCAGGGAGACAGGGAACTATGGCTACACCTTC. Translation gives CASRETGNYGYTF.

The chain uses TRBV4-3 and TRBJ2-5; the D is unclear. The V end lost 1 base, the J end lost 4 bases, and 16 bases lay between the germline ends. CDR1 and CDR2 (germline): LGHNA, YSLEER. This CDR3 region has 16 residues. The CDR3, as DNA: TGCGCCAGCAGCCAAGGAGACTCACGGCTGGGAGAGACCCAGTACTTC. This sequence encodes CASSQGDSRLGETQYF.

A single count supports this clone. The chain joins TRBV9 to TRBJ2-5, with D perhaps given as TRBD1 or TRBD2 (7 bases each). Trimming pared 0 bases from V and 5 bases from J, leaving 17 bases between. CDR3 length: 16 residues. CDR1 SGDLS and CDR2 YYNGEE come from the germline V gene. CDR3 in DNA: TGTGCCAGCAGCGTAGCAGGGGGACGGGGGGTGGAGACCCAGTACTTC. Amino acid sequence: CASSVAGGRGVETQYF.

The J gene is TRBJ1-4, the V gene TRBV5-1; D unresolved. The ends were cut back, 4 bases at V and 7 bases at J, with 17 bases in the middle. Germline V gives CDR1 SGHRS, CDR2 YFSETQ. The CDR3 has 15 amino acids. The CDR3 sequence is CASSPSRGRGEKLFF. Here the CDR3 DNA reads TGCGCCAGCAGCCCAAGTAGAGGGCGGGGTGAAAAACTGTTTTTT.

V usage is TRBV19 and J usage is TRBJ2-5; D is undetermined. Germline V gives CDR1 LNHDA, CDR2 SQIVND (reference sequence). V lost 5 bases and J 5 bases, leaving 9 bases between the germline ends. This CDR3 is 12 amino acids long. CDR3 DNA sequence: TGTGCCAGTAGTGTGGTGGGGGAGACCCAGTACTTC. Encoded protein: CASSVVGETQYF.

The V and J genes are TRBV9 and TRBJ1-1, with D perhaps TRBD1 (6 bases). There are 14 residues in the CDR3. CDR1 is SGDLS and CDR2 is YYNGEE in the germline V gene. V was trimmed by 0 bases and J by 4 bases, leaving 10 bases between them. The CDR3 DNA sequence: TGTGCCAGCAGCGTAGGGACAGTGGCCACTGAAGCTTTCTTT. This encodes CASSVGTVATEAFF.

The chain combines TRBV4-2 with TRBJ2-1, with D hard to call. Per germline, CDR1 LGHNA and CDR2 YNFKEQ. The CDR3 extends over 15 amino acids. The V end lost 1 base, the J end lost 4 bases, and 11 bases lay between the germline ends. CDR3 sequence (DNA): TGTGCCAGCAGCCAAGCCGCGGACGGATACAATGAGCAGTTCTTC. Translated, it gives CASSQAADGYNEQFF.

A single count supports this clone. This chain joins TRBV19 and TRBJ1-3; possibly TRBD1 for D (5 bases). The CDR3 has 14 amino acids. Trimming stripped 5 bases from V and 7 bases from J, with 15 bases between. CDR1 is LNHDA, CDR2 SQIVND, per germline (reference sequence). This chain's CDR3 is CASSVGPGANTIYF. As DNA, the CDR3 is TGTGCCAGTAGTGTGGGTCCCGGGGCCAACACCATATATTTT.

The rearrangement uses TRBV6-2 or TRBV6-3 and TRBJ2-7; TRBD2 might be the D (5 bases). The CDR3 spans 13 residues. Trimming removed 2 bases at V and 5 bases at J, with 10 bases between. Germline CDR1 is MNHEY and CDR2 is SVGEGT. In DNA form, the CDR3 reads TGTGCCAGCAGTTACGAGGGAGTAAACGAGCAGTACGTC. It codes for CASSYEGVNEQYV.

The chain combines TRBV11-1 with TRBJ2-3; TRBD1 is a possible D gene (6 bases). The CDR3 covers 16 residues. Germline V gene data show CDR1 as SGHAT and CDR2 as FQDESV (reference sequence). With 1 base removed from V and 5 bases from J, the gap between germline ends came to 16 bases. Written as DNA, the CDR3 is TGTGCCAGCAGCTTAGTGCCCGGGACACTAATAGATACGCAGTATTTT. Encoded protein: CASSLVPGTLIDTQYF.

This chain connects TRBV6-6 to TRBJ2-5; D possibly corresponds to TRBD1 (5 bases). CDR1 is MNHNY and CDR2 is SVGAGI in the germline V gene (reference sequence). The CDR3 is 14 amino acids. Trimming shortened V by 4 bases and J by 5 bases, and 14 bases separated the two germline ends. CDR3 sequence: CASSSDTQRETQYF. In DNA form, the CDR3 reads TGTGCCAGCAGTTCGGACACCCAACGGGAGACCCAGTACTTC.

This clone is a singleton in its sample. A junction boundary mismatches the germline segment, possibly from a read error. The chain employs TRBV15 and TRBJ2-7; tentatively, D is TRBD1 (5 bases). The CDR3 length is 14 residues. From germline, CDR1 is LNHNV and CDR2 YYDKDF (reference sequence). In nucleotides, the CDR3 is TGTGCCACCAGGAGAGTTCAGGGTTCGGGTGAGCAGTACTTC. It encodes CATRRVQGSGEQYF.

The chain uses TRBV11-2 and TRBJ1-1; possibly TRBD1 for D (6 bases). Germline CDR1 and CDR2: SGHAT and FQNNGV. The CDR3 runs 17 residues. The ends were cut back, 4 bases at V and 0 bases at J, with 18 bases in the middle. The CDR3 loop is CASSSRGYGDLNTEAFF. CDR3 in DNA: TGTGCCAGCAGCTCCAGGGGTTACGGAGACTTGAACACTGAAGCTTTCTTT.